The clone carrying this TCR beta chain was recorded a few times. Its matching antigen is unknown. This record belongs to a study of identical twins. Study-level findings and limits: Recombination models fit unrelated individuals' TCR alpha sharing but underestimated twins'.

TCRdb redid the calling of the 5' RACE reads with MiXCR, one entry per CDR3 protein. The data show some 1,700,000 distinct CDR3 sequences, around 33% seen once. CDR3 length: 14 residues. The germline gives CDR1 SQVTM, CDR2 ANQGSEA. V lost 4 bases to trimming and J lost 7 bases; unmatched junction nucleotides: 6. The receptor's source is a newborn girl in good health. The rearrangement joins TRBV29-1 to TRBJ2-2; 10 nucleotides agree with TRBD2. Sample: cord blood. The CDR3: CSVASGSRGGELFF. DNA of the CDR3: TGCAGCGTTGCTAGCGGGAGCCGCGGCGGGGAGCTGTTTTTT.